These 11 T cell receptor beta chains were all obtained from the same sample, sequenced in a study of blood T cell repertoires in COVID-19. The data were produced by immunoSEQ multiplex PCR, yet TCRdb's version contains in-frame clones alone and is incomplete. The sample shows about 520,000 clones, 75% to 90% of them seen only once. The sequencing input was peripheral blood. The receptor set was obtained from a human donor in a cohort sampled during active COVID-19.

This clone appeared a few times. This rearrangement joins TRBV29-1 to TRBJ2-7; 13 nucleotides align to TRBD2. The CDR3 length is 13 residues. The junction had 3 bases not matched to a gene; V was cut back by 7 bases and J by 3 bases. Germline V gives CDR1 SQVTM, CDR2 ANQGSEA. CDR3 in amino acids: CSARTSGSYEQYF. For the CDR3, the DNA is TGCAGCGCCCGGACTAGCGGGAGCTACGAGCAGTACTTC.

V and J are TRBV3-1 (or the pseudogene TRBV3-2) and TRBJ2-5; D gene ambiguous. The CDR3 is 13 amino acids. In germline, CDR1 is LGHDT, CDR2 YNNKEL (reference sequence). V was pared by 6 bases and J by 3 bases, with 11 bases between. CDR3 nucleotides: TGTGCCAGCAGTCGCCGGAGCGAAGAGACCCAGTACTTC. This encodes CASSRRSEETQYF.

About this clone: The identical CDR3 is also encoded by other nucleotide sequences in the sample. V gene TRBV6-1 combines with J gene TRBJ1-2; the D is unclear. Germline V gene lookup returns CDR1 MNHNS and CDR2 SASEGT. The CDR3 consists of 13 residues. V dropped 2 bases and J dropped 3 bases, with 7 bases sitting between them. In DNA, the CDR3 is TGTGCCAGCAGTGAACGGGGTGACTATGGCTACACCTTC. Translating gives CASSERGDYGYTF.

The chain combines TRBV19 with TRBJ1-5; D unresolved. V was pared by 4 bases and J by 2 bases, with 12 bases between. Germline CDR1 reads LNHDA; CDR2 reads SQIVND (reference sequence). The CDR3 runs 15 residues. Written as DNA, the CDR3 is TGTGCCAGTAGTAACCCCGAGAGGGGCAATCAGCCCCAGCATTTT. Its translation is CASSNPERGNQPQHF. Full variable domain (remainder filled in from reference TRBV19 and TRBJ1-5): DGGITQSPKYLFRKEGQNVTLSCEQNLNHDAMYWYRQDPGQGLRLIYYSQIVNDFQKGDIAEGYSVSREKKESFPLTVTSAQKNPTAFYLCASSNPERGNQPQHFGDGTRLSIL.

This rearrangement joins TRBV12-5 to TRBJ1-2, with a weak D call TRBD1 (5 bases). Trimming removed 0 bases at V and 6 bases at J, with 11 bases between. This CDR3 is 14 amino acids long. In germline, CDR1 is LGHNT, CDR2 FRNRAP. The CDR3 DNA reads as TGTGCTAGTGGTTTGGTAGGGGTCCGGGATGGCTACACCTTC. It codes for CASGLVGVRDGYTF.

V usage is TRBV10-3 and J usage is TRBJ1-1; no clear D. This CDR3 spans 13 amino acids. V was shortened by 4 bases and J by 0 bases, with 6 bases between the two germline ends. CDR1 and CDR2 (germline): ENHRY, SYGVKD. Here the CDR3 reads CAISAQVNTEAFF. As DNA, the CDR3 is TGTGCCATCAGTGCACAAGTGAACACTGAAGCTTTCTTT.

The chain uses TRBV28 and TRBJ2-7; D is undetermined. The germline V and J ends were trimmed by 5 bases and 1 base, with 9 bases remaining between them. This CDR3 has 13 residues. Germline-derived CDR1 and CDR2 are MDHEN and SYDVKM. The DNA for the CDR3 is TGTGCCAGCAGTGGAGTGAATTCCTACGAGCAGTACTTC. It specifies CASSGVNSYEQYF. The complete variable domain, with remaining parts taken from reference TRBV28 and TRBJ2-7, reads DVKVTQSSRYLVKRTGEKVFLECVQDMDHENMFWYRQDPGLGLRLIYFSYDVKMKEKGDIPEGYSVSREKKERFSLILESASTNQTSMYLCASSGVNSYEQYFGPGTRLTVT.

This clone was picked up a small number of times. The rearrangement uses TRBV12-3 or TRBV12-4 and TRBJ1-1, with 7 bases fitting TRBD1. Trimming cost V 7 bases and J 10 bases; bases outside gene matches: 12. CDR3 length: 13 amino acids. The chain's CDR3 is CASTPLGQRGAFF. The CDR3 bases are TGTGCCAGCACTCCTTTGGGACAGCGTGGAGCTTTCTTT.

This clone appeared once. The V call is TRBV11-1, the J call TRBJ2-7; 9 positions match TRBD1. The CDR3 is 15 amino acids. V shed 5 bases and J 6 bases; nucleotides not matched to a gene: 11. CDR1 is SGHAT, CDR2 FQDESV, per germline (reference sequence). DNA for the CDR3: TGTGCCAGCAGCGCGCCAGGGACAGGGAAACGCGAGCAGTACTTC. Protein: CASSAPGTGKREQYF.

This chain uses TRBV5-1 with TRBJ1-1, with D possibly being TRBD1 (5 bases). The germline V and J ends were trimmed by 1 base and 10 bases, with 17 bases remaining between them. CDR1 SGHRS and CDR2 YFSETQ come from the germline V gene. CDR3 size: 14 residues. The CDR3 here is CASSLIDSLERAFF. CDR3 nucleotide sequence: TGCGCCAGCAGCTTGATAGACAGCCTCGAAAGAGCTTTCTTT. The variable domain in full, with the rest retrieved from reference TRBV5-1 and TRBJ1-1, is KAGVTQTPRYLIKTRGQQVTLSCSPISGHRSVSWYQQTPGQGLQFLFEYFSETQRNKGNFPGRFSGRQFSNSRSEMNVSTLELGDSALYLCASSLIDSLERAFFGQGTRLTVV.

The chain is built from TRBV6-2 or TRBV6-3 and TRBJ2-7, with TRBD2 as a possible D gene (5 bases). The CDR3 spans 15 residues. The germline V gene encodes CDR1 MNHEY and CDR2 SVGEGT. Between the trimmed V and J ends, which lost 6 bases and 4 bases, there was a span of 19 bases. CDR3 sequence: CASSFLPGSGYEQYF. The CDR3 DNA reads as TGTGCCAGCAGCTTCCTTCCGGGTTCGGGGTACGAGCAGTACTTC.